These 14 T cell receptor beta chains came from one sample sequenced in a study of T cells after posttransplantation cyclophosphamide. The method was immunoSEQ multiplex PCR; TCRdb's version includes in-frame clones alone and lacks a portion of them. The table has tens of thousands of clones, about 93% seen once. Material: PBMCs. Receptor source: a woman aged 25 to 39 in good health and a related stem cell transplant donor.

The chain recombines TRBV5-5 with TRBJ1-2, with D possibly matching TRBD1 (6 bases). Trimming shortened V by 5 bases and J by 2 bases, and 19 bases separated the two germline ends. Per germline, CDR1 SGHKS and CDR2 YYEKEE (reference sequence). This CDR3 region has 16 residues. Here the CDR3 DNA reads TGTGCCAGCAGTTCAACCGGGACAAAGATAAACTATGGCTACACCTTC. Protein: CASSSTGTKINYGYTF.

This chain connects TRBV9 to TRBJ2-3; 10 nucleotides agree with TRBD1. The ends lost 4 bases at V and 3 bases at J; junction bases unmatched: 5. This CDR3 is built from 15 residues. Germline V lookup: CDR1 SGDLS, CDR2 YYNGEE. The CDR3 here is CASSPDRGQTDTQYF. The CDR3 DNA reads as TGTGCCAGCAGCCCAGACAGGGGGCAGACAGATACGCAGTATTTT.

V is TRBV5-4 and J is TRBJ1-4, with a weak D call TRBD1 (6 bases). Trimming took off 4 bases at V and 7 bases at J, with 14 bases between the two ends. The CDR3 contains 14 residues. Germline-derived CDR1 and CDR2 are SGHNT and YYREEE (reference sequence). Here the CDR3 DNA reads TGTGCCAGCAGCGATGCGAGGGGGGGTGAAAAACTGTTTTTT. Its translation: CASSDARGGEKLFF.

The rearrangement joins TRBV19 to TRBJ2-2, with 9 bases matching TRBD1. CDR3 size: 16 residues. Germline V gene data show CDR1 as LNHDA and CDR2 as SQIVND (reference sequence). The V gene end was trimmed by 5 bases and the J gene end by 6 bases; junction bases not matched to a gene: 10. The chain's CDR3 is CASSRPGTGNPGELFF. DNA for the CDR3: TGTGCCAGTAGTCGACCCGGGACAGGGAATCCCGGGGAGCTGTTTTTT.

V and J are TRBV15 and TRBJ1-5; D gene unclear. V lost 0 bases and J 0 bases, leaving 6 bases between the germline ends. Germline CDR1 and CDR2: LNHNV and YYDKDF (reference sequence). This CDR3 region has 15 residues. CDR3 sequence: CATSRDRASNQPQHF. DNA of the CDR3: TGTGCCACCAGCAGAGATCGGGCTAGCAATCAGCCCCAGCATTTT.

This CDR3 reads CASSFQGTGHTEAFF. The CDR3 nucleotides read TGTGCCAGCAGTTTTCAGGGCACAGGGCACACTGAAGCTTTCTTT. This chain connects TRBV28 to TRBJ1-1; a possible D gene is TRBD1 (6 bases). Germline values: CDR1 MDHEN, CDR2 SYDVKM. This CDR3 contains 15 residues. V dropped 3 bases and J dropped 3 bases, with 14 bases sitting between them.

The rearrangement joins TRBV12-2 to TRBJ1-2; the table gives TRBD1 as D, unverified against the DNA. TRBV12-2 is tagged as a pseudogene. The CDR3 covers 18 residues. The CDR3 reads CASRPRWDRGNGCYGYTF. In nucleotides, the CDR3 is TGTGCAAGTCGCCCCCGTTGGGACAGGGGGAATGGGTGCTATGGCTACACCTTC.

The genes are TRBV18 and TRBJ1-3, with TRBD1 identical over 7 bases. This CDR3 spans 16 amino acids. V trimming: 5 bases; J trimming: 4 bases; junction bases outside the gene matches: 11. Per germline, CDR1 KGHSH and CDR2 LQKENI. The CDR3 DNA is TGTGCCAGCTCATCAACAACAGGGGCGCGCGGAAACACCATATATTTT. This sequence encodes CASSSTTGARGNTIYF. Together with reference TRBV18 and TRBJ1-3, the CDR3 gives the full variable domain: NAGVMQNPRHLVRRRGQEARLRCSPMKGHSHVYWYRQLPEEGLKFMVYLQKENIIDESGMPKERFSAEFPKEGPSILRIQQVVRGDSAAYFCASSSTTGARGNTIYFGEGSWLTVV.

The sample holds one count of this clone. The chain couples TRBV7-3 to TRBJ2-1; a possible D gene is TRBD1 (6 bases). CDR1 and CDR2 (germline): SGHTA, FQGTGA. The CDR3 covers 14 residues. Trimming removed 4 bases at V and 9 bases at J, with 16 bases between. This CDR3 reads CASSSPKQGAEQFF. DNA for the CDR3: TGTGCCAGCAGCTCACCAAAACAGGGAGCTGAGCAGTTCTTC.

The chain is built from TRBV9 and TRBJ1-1; perhaps TRBD1 as D (6 bases). This CDR3 is built from 14 residues. The V gene's germline CDR1 is SGDLS and CDR2 YYNGEE. With 0 bases removed from V and 3 bases from J, the gap between germline ends came to 9 bases. CDR3 in amino acids: CASSVDRVDTEAFF. DNA for the CDR3: TGTGCCAGCAGCGTAGACAGGGTGGACACTGAAGCTTTCTTT. Full variable domain (rest looked up from reference TRBV9 and TRBJ1-1): DSGVTQTPKHLITATGQRVTLRCSPRSGDLSVYWYQQSLDQGLQFLIQYYNGEERAKGNILERFSAQQFPDLHSELNLSSLELGDSALYFCASSVDRVDTEAFFGQGTRLTVV.

The chain carries TRBV7-9 and TRBJ1-5; 7 bases fit TRBD1. V shed 5 bases and J 4 bases; nucleotides not matched to a gene: 5. Germline V gives CDR1 SEHNR, CDR2 FQNEAQ (reference sequence). The CDR3 consists of 14 residues. The CDR3 spells CASSGTEGNQPQHF. The CDR3 DNA follows: TGTGCCAGCAGCGGGACAGAGGGAAATCAGCCCCAGCATTTT.

The CDR3 sequence: CASSVEVGQPQHF. CDR3 nucleotides: TGTGCCAGCAGCGTAGAGGTAGGCCAGCCCCAGCATTTT. The chain uses TRBV9 and TRBJ1-5, with D uncertain. Trimming cost V 0 bases and J 7 bases, with 8 bases left between them. The CDR3 runs to 13 residues. The V gene's germline CDR1 is SGDLS and CDR2 YYNGEE.

This clone was seen once. The chain recombines TRBV2 with TRBJ2-1; possibly TRBD1 for D (5 bases). The CDR3 runs to 15 residues. The ends were cut back, 6 bases at V and 1 base at J, with 13 bases in the middle. CDR1 is SNHLY, CDR2 FYNNEI, per germline. This CDR3 is CASRTRQGSYNEQFF. CDR3 nucleotides: TGTGCCAGCAGGACGCGGCAGGGTTCCTACAATGAGCAGTTCTTC.

The chain is built from TRBV5-4 and TRBJ2-7; the D is unclear. This CDR3 region has 13 residues. Trimming pared 4 bases from V and 3 bases from J, leaving 11 bases between. CDR1 is SGHNT, CDR2 YYREEE, per germline (reference sequence). The CDR3 is CASSLTDGYEQYF. CDR3 DNA sequence: TGTGCCAGCAGCCTAACGGACGGCTACGAGCAGTACTTC.